This T cell receptor beta chain stems from a study of OX40 agonist ivuxolimab in advanced cancers. Study summary: Dosing consisted of intravenous ivuxolimab at 0.01 to 10 mg/kg every 2 weeks.

The V end was cut by 1 base, the J end by 4 bases, with 8 bases between. The germline V gene encodes CDR1 KGHSH and CDR2 LQKENI. CDR3 length: 13 residues. Using immunoSEQ multiplex PCR, the repertoire was profiled, and TCRdb retains in-frame clones only, with some absent. Here the sample spans roughly 88,000 clones, approximately 87% being singletons. The TCR was taken from an adult with an advanced solid tumor such as melanoma, head and neck, liver or kidney cancer. The specimen was CD4+ or CD8+ T cells sorted from blood, collected in a trial of the OX40 agonist ivuxolimab. The chain couples TRBV18 to TRBJ2-7, with D perhaps TRBD2 (6 bases). The CDR3 reads CASSPLREYEQYF. In DNA, the CDR3 is TGTGCCAGCTCACCACTCCGGGAGTACGAGCAGTACTTC.